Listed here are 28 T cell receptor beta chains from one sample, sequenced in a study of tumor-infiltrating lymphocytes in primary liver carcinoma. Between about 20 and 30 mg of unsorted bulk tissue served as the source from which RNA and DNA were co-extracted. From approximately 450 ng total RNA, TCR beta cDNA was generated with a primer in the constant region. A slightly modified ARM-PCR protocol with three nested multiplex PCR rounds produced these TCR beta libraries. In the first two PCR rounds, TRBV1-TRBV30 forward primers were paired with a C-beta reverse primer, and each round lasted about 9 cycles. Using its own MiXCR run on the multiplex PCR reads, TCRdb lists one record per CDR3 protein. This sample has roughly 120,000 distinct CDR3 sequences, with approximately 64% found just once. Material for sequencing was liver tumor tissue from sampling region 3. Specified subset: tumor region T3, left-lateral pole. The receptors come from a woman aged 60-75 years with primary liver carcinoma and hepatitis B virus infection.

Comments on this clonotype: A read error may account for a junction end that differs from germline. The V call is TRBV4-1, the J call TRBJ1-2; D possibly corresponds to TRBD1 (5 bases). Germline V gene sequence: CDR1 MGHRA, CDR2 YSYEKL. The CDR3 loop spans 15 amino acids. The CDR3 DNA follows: TGCGCCAGCAGCCAACGGAGGGGACCTAACTATGGCTACACTTTC. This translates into CASSQRRGPNYGYTF.

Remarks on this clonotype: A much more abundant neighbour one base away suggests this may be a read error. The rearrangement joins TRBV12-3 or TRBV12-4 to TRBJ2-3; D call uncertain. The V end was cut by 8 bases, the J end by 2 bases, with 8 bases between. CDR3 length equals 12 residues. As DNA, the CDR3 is TGTGCCAGCGGTTCCGACACAGATACGCAGTATTTT. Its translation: CASGSDTDTQYF.

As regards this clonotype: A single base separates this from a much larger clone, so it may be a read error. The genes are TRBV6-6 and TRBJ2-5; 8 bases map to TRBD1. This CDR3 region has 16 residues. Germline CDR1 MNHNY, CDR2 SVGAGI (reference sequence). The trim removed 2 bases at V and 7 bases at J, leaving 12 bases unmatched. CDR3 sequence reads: CASSYPGQDQGGTQYF. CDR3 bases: TGTGCCAGCAGTTACCCGGGACAGGACCAGGGTGGGACCCAGTACTTC.

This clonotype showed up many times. CDR3 region: CAISEGTGYGYTF. The CDR3 DNA sequence: TGTGCCATCAGTGAGGGGACAGGCTATGGCTACACCTTC. The rearrangement joins TRBV10-3 to TRBJ1-2; 8 bases are a match to TRBD1. This CDR3 contains 13 residues. The V segment lost 2 bases and the J segment 4 bases; nucleotides outside the gene matches: 0. Per germline, CDR1 ENHRY and CDR2 SYGVKD.

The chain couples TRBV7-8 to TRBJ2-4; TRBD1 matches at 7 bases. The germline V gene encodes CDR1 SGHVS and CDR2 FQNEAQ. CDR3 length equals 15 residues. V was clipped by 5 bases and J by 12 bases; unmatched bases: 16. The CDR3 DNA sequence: TGTGCCAGCAGCCCTCGGACAGGAGCTCAAGACACTCAGTACTTC. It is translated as CASSPRTGAQDTQYF. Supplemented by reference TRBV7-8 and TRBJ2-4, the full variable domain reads GAGVSQSPRYKVAKRGQDVALRCDPISGHVSLFWYQQALGQGPEFLTYFQNEAQLDKSGLPSDRFFAERPEGSVSTLKIQRTQQEDSAVYLCASSPRTGAQDTQYFGAGTRLSVL.

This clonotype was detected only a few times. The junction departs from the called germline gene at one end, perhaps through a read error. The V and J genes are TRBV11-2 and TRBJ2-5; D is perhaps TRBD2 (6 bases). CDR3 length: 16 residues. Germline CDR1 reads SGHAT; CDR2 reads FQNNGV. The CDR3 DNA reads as TGTGTCAGCAGCTCAAGAGCTGGAGGGCCCGGGGAGACCCAGTACTTC. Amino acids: CVSSSRAGGPGETQYF.

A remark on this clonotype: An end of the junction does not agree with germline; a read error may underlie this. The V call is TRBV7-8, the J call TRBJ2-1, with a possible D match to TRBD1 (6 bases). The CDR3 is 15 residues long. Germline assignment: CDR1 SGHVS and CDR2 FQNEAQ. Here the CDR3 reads CASSTITGSYNEQLF. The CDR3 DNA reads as TGTGCCAGCAGCACAATAACAGGGTCCTACAATGAGCAGCTCTTC.

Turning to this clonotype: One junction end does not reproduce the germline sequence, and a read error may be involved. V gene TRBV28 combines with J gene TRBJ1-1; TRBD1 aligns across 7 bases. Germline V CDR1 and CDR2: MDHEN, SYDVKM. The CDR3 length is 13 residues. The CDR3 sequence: CASSFPRDSEAFF. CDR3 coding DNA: TGTGCCAGTAGTTTCCCAAGGGACAGTGAAGCTTTCTTT.

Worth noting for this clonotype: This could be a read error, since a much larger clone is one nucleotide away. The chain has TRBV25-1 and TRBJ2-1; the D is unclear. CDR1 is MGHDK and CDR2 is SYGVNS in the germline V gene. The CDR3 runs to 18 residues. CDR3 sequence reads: CASSEPTVFGGSYNGQFF. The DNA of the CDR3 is TGTGCCAGCAGTGAGCCGACCGTGTTCGGCGGCTCCTACAATGGGCAGTTCTTC.

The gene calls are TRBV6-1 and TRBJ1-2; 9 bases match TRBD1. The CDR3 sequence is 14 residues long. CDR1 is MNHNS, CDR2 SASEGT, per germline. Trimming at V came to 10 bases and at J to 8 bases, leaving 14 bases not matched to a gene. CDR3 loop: CANTENWTGEGYTF. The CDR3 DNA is TGTGCCAACACTGAAAACTGGACAGGGGAAGGCTACACCTTC.

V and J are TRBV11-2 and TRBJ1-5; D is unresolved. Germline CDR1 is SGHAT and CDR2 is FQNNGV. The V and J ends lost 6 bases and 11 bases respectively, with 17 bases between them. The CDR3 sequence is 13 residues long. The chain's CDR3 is CASSVEPVASQHF. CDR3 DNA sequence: TGTGCCAGCAGTGTAGAACCAGTAGCGTCCCAGCATTTT.

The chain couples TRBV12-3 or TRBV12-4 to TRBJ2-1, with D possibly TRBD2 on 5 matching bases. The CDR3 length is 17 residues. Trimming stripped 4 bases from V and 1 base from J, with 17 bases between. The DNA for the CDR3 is TGTGCCAGCAGTTCCAATAGGAGGAAAGGGTCCTACAATGAGCAGTTCTTC. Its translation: CASSSNRRKGSYNEQFF.

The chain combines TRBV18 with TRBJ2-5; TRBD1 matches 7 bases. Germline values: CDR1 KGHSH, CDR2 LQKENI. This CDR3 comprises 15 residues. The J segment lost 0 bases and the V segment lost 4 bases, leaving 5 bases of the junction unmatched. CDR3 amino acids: CASSLNTGDQETQYF. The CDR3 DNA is TGTGCCAGCTCACTGAACACAGGGGACCAAGAGACCCAGTACTTC. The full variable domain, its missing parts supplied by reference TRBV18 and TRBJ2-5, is NAGVMQNPRHLVRRRGQEARLRCSPMKGHSHVYWYRQLPEEGLKFMVYLQKENIIDESGMPKERFSAEFPKEGPSILRIQQVVRGDSAAYFCASSLNTGDQETQYFGPGTRLLVL.

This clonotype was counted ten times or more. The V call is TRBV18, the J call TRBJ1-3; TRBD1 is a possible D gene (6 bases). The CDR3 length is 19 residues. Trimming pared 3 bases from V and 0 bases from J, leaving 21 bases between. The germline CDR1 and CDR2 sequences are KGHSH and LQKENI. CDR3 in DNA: TGTGCCAGCTCACCGATGGCTACCGGGGGGCTCAGCTCTGGAAACACCATATATTTT. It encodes CASSPMATGGLSSGNTIYF. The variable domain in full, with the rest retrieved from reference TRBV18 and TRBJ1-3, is NAGVMQNPRHLVRRRGQEARLRCSPMKGHSHVYWYRQLPEEGLKFMVYLQKENIIDESGMPKERFSAEFPKEGPSILRIQQVVRGDSAAYFCASSPMATGGLSSGNTIYFGEGSWLTVV.

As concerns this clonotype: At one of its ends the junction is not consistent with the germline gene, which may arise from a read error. DNA for the CDR3: TGTGCTAGCAGCTTGGACAGACAAGAGGCCCAGTACTTC. It codes for CASSLDRQEAQYF. The V gene is TRBV11-2, the J gene TRBJ2-5; a weak D match, TRBD1 (6 bases). The germline V gene encodes CDR1 SGHAT and CDR2 FQNNGV. The CDR3 runs 13 residues.

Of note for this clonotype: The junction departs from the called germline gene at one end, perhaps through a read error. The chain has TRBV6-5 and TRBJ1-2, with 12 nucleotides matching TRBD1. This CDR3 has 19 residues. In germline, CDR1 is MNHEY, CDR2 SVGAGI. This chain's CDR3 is CAGRPWGQGARGMNYGYTF. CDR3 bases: TGTGCCGGCAGACCCTGGGGACAGGGGGCGCGAGGTATGAACTATGGCTACACCTTC.

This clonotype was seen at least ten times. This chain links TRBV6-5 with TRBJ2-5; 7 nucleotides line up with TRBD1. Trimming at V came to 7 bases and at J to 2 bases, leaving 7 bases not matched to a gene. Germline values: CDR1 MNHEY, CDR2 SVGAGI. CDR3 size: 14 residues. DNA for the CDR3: TGTGCCAGCAAGCGGTGGGGACAGCAAGAGACCCAGTACTTC. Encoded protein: CASKRWGQQETQYF.

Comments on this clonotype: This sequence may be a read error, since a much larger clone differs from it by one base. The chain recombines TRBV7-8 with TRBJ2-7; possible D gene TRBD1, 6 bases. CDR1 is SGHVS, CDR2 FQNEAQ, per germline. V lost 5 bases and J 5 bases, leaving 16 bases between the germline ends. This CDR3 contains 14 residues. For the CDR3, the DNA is TGTGCCAGCAGCGTAGAGGGACAAACCCACGAGCAGTACTTC. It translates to CASSVEGQTHEQYF.

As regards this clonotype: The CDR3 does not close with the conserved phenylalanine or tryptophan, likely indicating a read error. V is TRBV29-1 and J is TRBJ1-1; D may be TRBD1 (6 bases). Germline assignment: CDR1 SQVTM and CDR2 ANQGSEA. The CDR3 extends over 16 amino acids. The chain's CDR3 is CTVRGAGEVSNTEAFS. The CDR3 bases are TGCACCGTACGGGGGGCTGGAGAGGTATCGAACACTGAAGCTTTCTCT.

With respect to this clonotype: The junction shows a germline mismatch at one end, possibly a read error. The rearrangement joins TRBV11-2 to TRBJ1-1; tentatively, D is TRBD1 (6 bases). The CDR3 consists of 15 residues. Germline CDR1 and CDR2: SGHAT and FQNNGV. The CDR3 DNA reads TGTGCCAGCAGCTTAGTAGTGGCAGGGGTTATTGAAACTTTCTTT. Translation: CASSLVVAGVIETFF. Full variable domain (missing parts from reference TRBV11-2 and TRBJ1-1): EAGVAQSPRYKIIEKRQSVAFWCNPISGHATLYWYQQILGQGPKLLIQFQNNGVVDDSQLPKDRFSAERLKGVDSTLKIQPAKLEDSAVYLCASSLVVAGVIETFFGQGTRLTVV.

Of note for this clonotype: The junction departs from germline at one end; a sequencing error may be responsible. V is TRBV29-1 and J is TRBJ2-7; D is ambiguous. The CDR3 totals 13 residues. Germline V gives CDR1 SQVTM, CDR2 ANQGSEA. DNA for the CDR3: TGCGGCGTCAAAAAGACTGGCTCCTACGAGCAGTACTTC. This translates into CGVKKTGSYEQYF.

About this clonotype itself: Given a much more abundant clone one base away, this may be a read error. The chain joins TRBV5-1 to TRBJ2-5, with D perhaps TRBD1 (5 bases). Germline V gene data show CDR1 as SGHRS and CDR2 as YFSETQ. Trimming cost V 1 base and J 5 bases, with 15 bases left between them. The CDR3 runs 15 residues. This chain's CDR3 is CASSLSVGRQETQYF. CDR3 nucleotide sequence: TGCGCCAGCAGCTTGTCAGTGGGGCGTCAGGAGACCCAGTACTTC.

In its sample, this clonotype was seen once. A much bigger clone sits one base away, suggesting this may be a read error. This CDR3 reads CASSTIGGATGELFF. DNA for the CDR3: TGTGCCAGCAGTACCATAGGGGGCGCGACCGGGGAGCTGTTTTTT. The V and J genes are TRBV28 and TRBJ2-2; 7 nucleotides match TRBD1. The CDR3 consists of 15 residues. Germline lookup yields CDR1 MDHEN and CDR2 SYDVKM. The trim removed 5 bases at V and 5 bases at J, leaving 8 bases unmatched. The full variable domain, completed using reference TRBV28 and TRBJ2-2, is DVKVTQSSRYLVKRTGEKVFLECVQDMDHENMFWYRQDPGLGLRLIYFSYDVKMKEKGDIPEGYSVSREKKERFSLILESASTNQTSMYLCASSTIGGATGELFFGEGSRLTVL.

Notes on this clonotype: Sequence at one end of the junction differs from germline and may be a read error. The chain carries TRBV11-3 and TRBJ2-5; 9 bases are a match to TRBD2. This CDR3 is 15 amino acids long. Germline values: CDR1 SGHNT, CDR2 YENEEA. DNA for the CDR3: TGTGCCAGCAGCTTTAGGGTAGCGGGAGATGAGACTCAGTACTTC. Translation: CASSFRVAGDETQYF.

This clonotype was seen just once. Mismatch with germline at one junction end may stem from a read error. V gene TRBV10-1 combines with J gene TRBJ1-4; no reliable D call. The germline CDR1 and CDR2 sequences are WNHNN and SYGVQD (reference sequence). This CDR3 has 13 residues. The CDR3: CANSVGTSEKLFF. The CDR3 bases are TGCGCCAACAGTGTCGGCACTTCTGAAAAACTGTTTTTT.

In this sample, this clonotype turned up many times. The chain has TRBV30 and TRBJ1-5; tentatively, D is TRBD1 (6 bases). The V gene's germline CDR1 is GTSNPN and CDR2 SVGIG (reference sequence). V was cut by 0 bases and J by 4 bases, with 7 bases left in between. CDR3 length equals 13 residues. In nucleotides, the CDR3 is TGTGCCTGGAGTGTTCAGGGGAATCAGCCCCAGCATTTT. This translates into CAWSVQGNQPQHF. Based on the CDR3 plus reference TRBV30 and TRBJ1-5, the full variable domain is SQTIHQWPATLVQPVGSPLSLECTVEGTSNPNLYWYRQAAGRGLQLLFYSVGIGQISSEVPQNLSASRPQDRQFILSSKKLLLSDSGFYLCAWSVQGNQPQHFGDGTRLSIL.

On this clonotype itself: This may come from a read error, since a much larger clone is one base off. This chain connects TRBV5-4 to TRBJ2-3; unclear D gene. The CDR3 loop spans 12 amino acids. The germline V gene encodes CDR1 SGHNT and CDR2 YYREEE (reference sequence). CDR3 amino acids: CANSQQADTQYF. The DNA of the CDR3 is TGTGCCAACAGCCAGCAAGCAGATACGCAGTATTTT.

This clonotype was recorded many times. CDR3 DNA: TGCGCCAGCAGCCAAGTGGGGTGGAGCAATCAGCCCCAGCATTTT. This translates into CASSQVGWSNQPQHF. The chain links TRBV4-1 to TRBJ1-5; D is undetermined. V was cut by 1 base and J by 1 base, with 8 bases left in between. The CDR3 contains 15 residues. The germline gives CDR1 MGHRA, CDR2 YSYEKL.